These T cell receptor beta chains were read from a single sample in a study of CD8+ T cells in alopecia areata. TCRdb's table, derived via immunoSEQ multiplex PCR, lists solely in-frame clones and lacks some. The sample lists 190,000 or so clones; 60% to 70% were seen once. Specimen: CD4+ T cells sorted from blood, collected at week 4, from a patient treated with tofacitinib. The receptors come from a human donor with alopecia areata. Each CDR3 is given with its conserved first and last residue. Fields, in order: V gene, J gene, CDR3 protein.

>TRBV29-1|TRBJ2-5
CSVEGSPRETQYF
>TRBV29-1|TRBJ1-4
CSVEDLTVATNEKLFF
>TRBV5-6|TRBJ2-2
CASSRDSGELFF
>TRBV2|TRBJ1-5
CASSGQGEQPQHF
>TRBV2|TRBJ1-6
CASSEWGVNNSPLHF
>TRBV5-1|TRBJ1-4
CASSSRQGRYEKLFF
>TRBV20-1|TRBJ1-2
CSANRDYGYTF
>TRBV30|TRBJ2-5
CACAGGWGETQYF
>TRBV12-5|TRBJ1-6
CASGLVSPRMVWNSPLHF
>TRBV30|TRBJ1-6
CACVRDSFPPLHF
>TRBV29-1|TRBJ2-3
CSVTGVRFPPSTDTQYF
>TRBV5-4|TRBJ2-2
CASSLGLAGNTGELFF
>TRBV5-1|TRBJ2-7
CASSRRGSAPSYEQYF
>TRBV27|TRBJ1-1
CASSLTSGATEAFF
>TRBV9|TRBJ2-7
CASSVGQGGTYEQYF
>TRBV12-5|TRBJ2-3
CASGASGGSTDTQYF
>TRBV27|TRBJ1-5
CASSEKRSNQPQHF
>TRBV5-4|TRBJ2-1
CASSLGGHNEQFF
>TRBV29-1|TRBJ1-1
CSVERGQNTEAFF
>TRBV30|TRBJ1-2
CAWSVLTFGYTF
>TRBV7-9|TRBJ2-7
CASSLGTGTGAYEQYF
>TRBV29-1|TRBJ1-1
CSVDSGRGNTEAFF
>TRBV7-2|TRBJ2-7
CASTSRQSSYEQYF
>TRBV10-3|TRBJ1-2
CANGQDLYGYTF
>TRBV23-1|TRBJ2-5
CASSQSKGVQETQYF
>TRBV7-9|TRBJ1-6
CASSQAQGDSPLHF